The entry that follows covers one T cell receptor beta chain sequence. The CDR3 runs 11 residues. CDR1 and CDR2 (germline): DFQATT, SNEGSKA (reference sequence). The V end was cut by 3 bases, the J end by 5 bases, with 7 bases between. The data are from a study of CD8+ T cells in alopecia areata. Treatment reported: oral pan-JAK inhibitor, 5-10 mg twice daily. Investigators isolated RNA and reverse transcribed it into cDNA to act as the sequencing template. The assay was immunoSEQ multiplex PCR, and TCRdb's table has in-frame clones only and misses some. This sample has some 220,000 clones, with roughly 56% found just once.

Sequenced here: CD4+ T cells sorted from blood, sampled at week 4, from a patient treated with tofacitinib. The TCR comes from a human donor with alopecia areata. The V gene is TRBV20-1, the J gene TRBJ1-1; no definite D call. The CDR3 region has the DNA TGCAGTGCTAGGGGGTATACTGAAGCTTTCTTT. It encodes CSARGYTEAFF.